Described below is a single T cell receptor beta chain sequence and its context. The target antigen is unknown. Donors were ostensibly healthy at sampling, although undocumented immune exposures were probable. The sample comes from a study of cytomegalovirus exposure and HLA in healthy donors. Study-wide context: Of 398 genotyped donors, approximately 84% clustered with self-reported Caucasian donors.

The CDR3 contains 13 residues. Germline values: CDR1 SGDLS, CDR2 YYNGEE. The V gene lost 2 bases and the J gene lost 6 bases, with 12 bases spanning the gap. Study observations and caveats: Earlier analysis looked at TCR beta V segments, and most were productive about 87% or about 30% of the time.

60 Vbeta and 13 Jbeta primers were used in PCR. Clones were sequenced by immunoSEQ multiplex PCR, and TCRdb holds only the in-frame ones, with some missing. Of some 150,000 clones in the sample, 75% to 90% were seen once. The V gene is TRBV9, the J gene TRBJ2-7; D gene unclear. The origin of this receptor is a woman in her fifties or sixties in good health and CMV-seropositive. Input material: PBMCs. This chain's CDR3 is CASSVTRLSEQYF. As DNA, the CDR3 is TGTGCCAGCAGCGTGACAAGATTGAGCGAGCAGTACTTC.